The clone carrying this T cell receptor beta chain came up once. The data stem from a study of blood T cell repertoires in COVID-19. Some clones are missing from TCRdb's copy, which holds only in-frame ones; the method was immunoSEQ multiplex PCR. Of approximately 150,000 clones listed, about 86% are singletons. The CDR3 length is 13 residues. Germline V gene lookup returns CDR1 LGHNA and CDR2 YSLEER. V lost 4 bases, J lost 8 bases, and 14 bases lay in between. The sequenced sample was peripheral blood. The chain employs TRBV4-3 and TRBJ1-2, with D unclear. The source of this sequence is a woman aged 45-65 years with active or convalescent COVID-19. The CDR3 coding sequence is TGCGCCAGCAGCCCCCTAGGAGGGCTGGGCTACACCTTC. This encodes CASSPLGGLGYTF.